Below are 18 T cell receptor beta chains sequenced from a single sample in a study of T cells in Graves' hyperthyroidism and ophthalmopathy. TCR beta CDR3 sequences were amplified from RNA transcripts. TCR CDR3 underwent first-round RT-PCR with the HTBI primer set. MiXCR was run by TCRdb on the multiplex PCR reads, yielding one entry per CDR3 protein. The table shows more than 450,000 distinct CDR3 sequences, with about 20% occurring only once. The sample was blood. The receptors stem from a man between 35 and 55 years old with Graves' ophthalmopathy.

Many counts were recorded for this clonotype. The gene calls are TRBV12-3 or TRBV12-4 and TRBJ1-1, with no clear D. The CDR3 contains 12 residues. V lost 5 bases to trimming and J lost 2 bases, with 6 bases between them. The CDR3: CASSRSNTEAFF. Written as DNA, the CDR3 is TGTGCCAGCAGTCGATCTAACACTGAAGCTTTCTTT.

This clonotype was seen just once. Since a much larger clone is just one base distant, this may be a read error. The chain has TRBV7-2 and TRBJ2-3, with 14 bases fitting TRBD2. The CDR3 is 18 amino acids. Germline CDR1 is SGHTA and CDR2 is FQGNSA. CDR3 coding DNA: TGTGCCAGCAGCTGGGGACTAGCGGGGGCCACCCCCTGGGATACGCGGTATTTT. The encoded protein is CASSWGLAGATPWDTRYF.

The chain uses TRBV4-3 and TRBJ2-1, with 7 bases lining up with TRBD2. Losses at the gene ends were 0 bases for V and 9 bases for J; bases not matched to a gene: 11. CDR1 is LGHNA and CDR2 is YSLEER in the germline V gene. This CDR3 has 16 residues. The CDR3 DNA is TGCGCCAGCAGCCAAGAGGTACTAGCGACTTCGGGTGAGCAGTTCTTC. Encoded protein: CASSQEVLATSGEQFF.

V and J are TRBV20-1 and TRBJ2-5; TRBD2 might be the D (6 bases). This CDR3 contains 13 residues. V was pared by 1 base and J by 9 bases, with 15 bases between. The V gene's germline CDR1 is DFQATT and CDR2 SNEGSKA (reference sequence). CDR3 in amino acids: CSARVGGTGAQYF. CDR3 coding DNA: TGCAGTGCTAGAGTTGGGGGAACGGGGGCCCAGTACTTC.

This clonotype was seen repeatedly, ten times or more. The rearrangement links TRBV5-5 to TRBJ2-1, with 8 nucleotides matching TRBD2. The CDR3 totals 16 residues. V lost 4 bases and J lost 2; bases outside the gene matches: 8. Germline loops: CDR1 SGHKS, CDR2 YYEKEE (reference sequence). CDR3 sequence: CASSQLSGTAYNEQFF. As DNA, the CDR3 is TGTGCCAGCAGCCAACTTAGCGGGACCGCCTACAATGAGCAGTTCTTC.

V usage is TRBV15 and J usage is TRBJ2-1; a possible D gene is TRBD2 (5 bases). Germline V gene sequence: CDR1 LNHNV, CDR2 YYDKDF (reference sequence). V shed 0 bases and J shed 6 bases, with 18 bases lying between them. The CDR3 runs to 17 residues. The CDR3 DNA sequence: TGTGCCACCAGCAGAGAACCCCCCGCCGTAGGGAGCAATGAGCAGTTCTTC. It codes for CATSREPPAVGSNEQFF. The variable domain in full, completed from reference TRBV15 and TRBJ2-1, reads DAMVIQNPRYQVTQFGKPVTLSCSQTLNHNVMYWYQQKSSQAPKLLFHYYDKDFNNEADTPDNFQSRRPNTSFCFLDIRSPGLGDTAMYLCATSREPPAVGSNEQFFGPGTRLTVL.

The rearrangement uses TRBV18 and TRBJ1-2; perhaps TRBD1 as D (5 bases). The CDR3 is 13 residues long. Germline lookup yields CDR1 KGHSH and CDR2 LQKENI. Trimming stripped 3 bases from V and 7 bases from J, with 12 bases between. The CDR3 DNA follows: TGTGCCAGCTCACCCAGGGTGGAAGGTGGCTACACCTTC. Amino acid sequence: CASSPRVEGGYTF.

The J gene is TRBJ2-6, the V gene TRBV14; 8 nucleotides line up with TRBD1. Germline CDR1 is SGHDN and CDR2 is FVKESK. This CDR3 has 18 amino acids. The V segment lost 2 bases and the J segment 0 bases; nucleotides outside the gene matches: 6. CDR3 in DNA: TGTGCCAGCAGCCAACCGGGACAGGACTACTCTGGGGCCAACGTCCTGACTTTC. Translation: CASSQPGQDYSGANVLTF.

This clonotype has a handful of counts. The rearrangement links TRBV10-3 to TRBJ2-2; no reliable D call. Germline V gives CDR1 ENHRY, CDR2 SYGVKD. V lost 10 bases and J 4 bases, leaving 10 bases between the germline ends. The length of the CDR3 is 12 residues. The CDR3 spells CATFGVTGELFF. The CDR3 DNA reads TGTGCCACCTTCGGCGTCACCGGGGAGCTGTTTTTT.

This clonotype came up a few times. V and J are TRBV3-1 and TRBJ2-7, with 7 nucleotides matching TRBD1. The germline gives CDR1 LGHDT, CDR2 YNNKEL (reference sequence). The CDR3 totals 19 residues. V shed 2 bases, J shed 2 bases, and the junction held 18 bases outside the gene matches. CDR3 protein: CASSQPGATGSVRTYEQYF. The CDR3 DNA is TGTGCCAGCAGCCAACCGGGCGCGACAGGGTCCGTTCGGACCTACGAGCAGTACTTC.

This clonotype was seen ten or more times. The rearrangement links TRBV28 to TRBJ1-2; 8 bases are a match to TRBD1. V lost 3 bases and J lost 0; bases outside the gene matches: 18. The CDR3 covers 20 residues. CDR1 is MDHEN, CDR2 SYDVKM, per germline. The CDR3 DNA reads as TGTGCCAGCAGTTTCGCCAACCCCGGACAGGGCTGGGGCTCTAACTATGGCTACACCTTC. Residues: CASSFANPGQGWGSNYGYTF.

Concerning this clonotype itself: Relative to the germline gene, one junction end is altered; a read error may explain this. The V gene is TRBV11-2, the J gene TRBJ2-1, with D perhaps matching TRBD2 (6 bases). CDR3 length equals 15 residues. Germline V gives CDR1 SGHAT, CDR2 FQNNGV. CDR3 amino acids: CVSSLNGGSYNEQFF. Here the CDR3 DNA reads TGTGTCAGCAGCTTAAACGGGGGCTCCTACAATGAGCAGTTCTTC.

This clonotype appeared a few times. The chain employs TRBV6-2 or TRBV6-3 and TRBJ2-3, with TRBD1 matching 7 bases. Germline V lookup: CDR1 MNHEY, CDR2 SVGEGT. V shed 8 bases, J shed 1 base, and the junction held 15 bases outside the gene matches. This CDR3 contains 17 residues. The CDR3 reads CASSGLKGGLRTDTQYF. CDR3 DNA: TGTGCCAGCTCGGGGCTGAAAGGGGGCCTTCGCACAGATACGCAGTATTTT.

The sample holds a few counts of this clonotype. This rearrangement joins TRBV12-3 or TRBV12-4 to TRBJ2-2, with 13 nucleotides matching TRBD2. This CDR3 is 18 amino acids long. The trim removed 1 base at V and 5 bases at J, leaving 7 bases unmatched. The CDR3 reads CASSLEGLAGAATGELFF. The CDR3 DNA reads TGTGCCAGCAGTTTAGAAGGACTAGCGGGGGCCGCGACCGGGGAGCTGTTTTTT.

This clonotype was picked up a small number of times. V and J are TRBV15 and TRBJ2-1, with 10 bases lining up with TRBD2. This CDR3 has 15 residues. Trimming cost V 6 bases and J 8 bases; bases outside gene matches: 10. Germline CDR1 LNHNV, CDR2 YYDKDF (reference sequence). The CDR3 DNA reads as TGTGCCACCAGGGCAAAAGCGGGAGGGCAGGATGAGCAGTTCTTC. Translating gives CATRAKAGGQDEQFF.

This clonotype was seen repeatedly, ten times or more. The chain links TRBV3-1 to TRBJ1-2, with TRBD1 as a possible D gene (5 bases). CDR1 is LGHDT, CDR2 YNNKEL, per germline (reference sequence). The V gene lost 4 bases and the J gene lost 8 bases, with 11 bases spanning the gap. CDR3 length equals 12 residues. The CDR3 sequence is CASSPEGVGYTF. In nucleotides, the CDR3 is TGTGCCAGCAGCCCAGAAGGGGTCGGCTACACCTTC.

At least ten counts were recorded for this clonotype. This chain connects TRBV12-3 or TRBV12-4 to TRBJ2-7; D is possibly TRBD1 (6 bases). This CDR3 contains 14 residues. Trimming left V 2 bases short and J 4 bases short, with 12 bases between. The CDR3 sequence: CASSLMAGEYEQYF. The CDR3 DNA is TGTGCCAGCAGTTTAATGGCAGGGGAATACGAGCAGTACTTC.

This clonotype was picked up a small number of times. The chain employs TRBV2 and TRBJ2-1; D is undetermined. The V gene lost 6 bases and the J gene lost 1 base, with 10 bases spanning the gap. The CDR3 spans 14 residues. Germline CDR1 SNHLY, CDR2 FYNNEI. The CDR3 DNA sequence: TGTGCCAGCAGGCAGTTTGTTTCCTACAATGAGCAGTTCTTC. It yields the protein CASRQFVSYNEQFF.